This T cell receptor (beta chain) was documented in a study of T cell responses to AZD1222 COVID-19 vaccine. TCRdb's copy holds only in-frame clones and misses some; the assay was immunoSEQ multiplex PCR. The sample holds 130,000 to 150,000 clones, approximately 86% seen once. The study, taken as a whole, reports: Reports say nearly half of spike-specific TCRs go after unmutated variant regions. Donors were largely white British and mainly female; clonal diversity was possibly underestimated. Seropositivity was recorded at baseline in only a handful of AZD1222 recipients.

Germline V CDR1 and CDR2: LNHDA, SQIVND (reference sequence). The CDR3 length is 14 residues. Trimming shortened V by 5 bases and J by 7 bases, and 12 bases separated the two germline ends. In regard to this clone: The antigen is undetermined.

The chain recombines TRBV19 with TRBJ1-6; D not resolved. The source was peripheral blood, collected 28 days after the second dose of the MenACWY control vaccine. The clonotype comes from an adult who received the MenACWY meningococcal vaccine as a control. CDR3 DNA sequence: TGTGCCAGTAGTCCGGGCGGCCCGAATTCACCCCTCCACTTT. This sequence encodes CASSPGGPNSPLHF.